The subject of this entry is one TCR beta chain. Its antigen is not known. The entry originates in a study of CXCR3-negative and CXCR3-positive naive CD8 T cells. General observations from the study: CXCR3-positive naive cells carried more hydrophobic TRB CDR3s than CXCR3-negative naive cells did.

CDR3 length equals 16 residues. Germline V gene data show CDR1 as SGHDT and CDR2 as YYEEEE. The libraries of TRB cDNA were prepared using 5' RACE with UMI labels. After re-calling the 5' RACE reads, TCRdb lists one entry per CDR3 protein, DNA absent. This listing includes approximately 83,000 distinct CDR3 sequences. Phenotypically, naive CD8+ T cells corresponded to CD45RO-CCR7+CD27+CD95-. The V gene is TRBV5-6, the J gene TRBJ2-3; without DNA, the TCRdb call of TRBD1 cannot be checked. Material: naive CXCR3- CD8+ T cells from blood. Subset given: CD45RO-CCR7+CD27+CD95- naive CD8+ T cells lacking CXCR3 (TNR3-). The receptor was isolated from a human donor in good health. Some clones in this sample may be carry-over from other donors' samples. The CDR3: CASSIGTGKGTDTQYF.